Listed below are T cell receptor beta chains from one sample, sequenced in a study of CD8+CD57+ T cells in acquired aplastic anemia. MiXCR, applied by TCRdb to the reads, yields one record per CDR3 protein. The table has 150,000 to 200,000 distinct CDR3 sequences, about 70% seen once. The specimen sequenced was sorted CD4+, CD8+, or CD8+CD57+ T cells (not recorded which) from PBMCs. These receptor sequences come from a human donor with aplastic anemia. Each CDR3 is given with its conserved first and last residue. A D gene is named only where the DNA matches it firmly. Clone size is given for some rows only: seen once, a few or many times, or a class if the clone is expanded.

v_call,d_call,j_call,clone_size,cdr3_aa,cdr3_nt
TRBV7-9,-,TRBJ2-7,-,CASSRTQDLSYEQYF,TGTGCCAGCAGCCGTACTCAGGACTTGTCCTACGAGCAGTACTTC
TRBV19,-,TRBJ2-3,-,CASKVGAGTSTDTQYF,TGTGCCAGTAAGGTGGGGGCAGGGACCAGCACAGATACGCAGTATTTT
TRBV7-2,TRBD1,TRBJ1-3,-,CASSFRGEGTGNTIYF,TGTGCCAGCAGCTTCAGGGGGGAGGGGACTGGAAACACCATATATTTT
TRBV5-1,-,TRBJ1-2,-,CASSLAGQSSYGYTF,TGCGCCAGCAGCTTGGCAGGACAGTCATCCTATGGCTACACCTTC
TRBV4-1,-,TRBJ1-4,-,CASSLLNEKLFF,TGCGCCAGCAGCCTGCTAAATGAAAAACTGTTTTTT
TRBV2,TRBD1,TRBJ1-2,-,CASNPTGRANYGYTF,TGTGCCAGCAATCCGACAGGGCGAGCTAACTATGGCTACACCTTC
TRBV7-9,-,TRBJ2-7,-,CASSLIGGVYEQYF,TGTGCCAGCAGCTTAATCGGCGGAGTCTACGAGCAGTACTTC
TRBV20-1,-,TRBJ1-1,-,CSAEGGGNTEAFF,TGCAGTGCTGAGGGTGGGGGGAACACTGAAGCTTTCTTT
TRBV7-6,-,TRBJ2-7,few,CASSLRSDGTSYEQYF,TGTGCCAGCAGCCTCCGTTCGGACGGGACCTCCTACGAGCAGTACTTC
TRBV19,-,TRBJ1-6,-,CASSIGKGASSHSPLHF,TGTGCCAGTAGTATCGGGAAGGGCGCATCCTCCCATTCACCCCTCCACTTT
TRBV9,-,TRBJ1-2,many,CASSAGNGYTF,TGTGCCAGCAGCGCGGGAAATGGCTACACCTTC
TRBV19,-,TRBJ1-6,-,CASRIPSAGSNSPLHF,TGTGCCAGTAGAATTCCGTCGGCAGGGAGCAATTCACCCCTCCACTTT
TRBV19,-,TRBJ1-1,-,CASSIGQNTEAFF,TGTGCCAGTAGTATCGGACAGAACACTGAAGCTTTCTTT
TRBV7-3,-,TRBJ2-2,once,CASSPGGRTGELLF,TGTGCCAGCAGCCCTGGGGGGCGCACCGGGGAGCTGCTTTTT
TRBV24-1,-,TRBJ2-2,-,CATSDLTGPNTGELFF,TGTGCCACCAGTGATTTGACAGGCCCGAACACCGGGGAGCTGTTTTTT
TRBV9,-,TRBJ2-3,-,CASTTGTVDTQYF,TGTGCCAGCACCACAGGGACTGTAGATACGCAGTATTTT
TRBV19,-,TRBJ2-1,-,CASSTTDREQFF,TGTGCCAGTAGTACCACAGACAGGGAGCAGTTCTTC
TRBV15,-,TRBJ2-7,-,CATSTRRDSHYEQYF,TGTGCCACCAGCACCCGACGCGACAGCCACTACGAGCAGTACTTC
TRBV5-1,-,TRBJ2-1,once,CASSLEGGLGNEQFF,TGCGCCAGCAGCTTGGAGGGGGGGCTGGGCAATGAGCAGTTCTTC
TRBV7-4,-,TRBJ1-1,-,CASSLRIRVGEAFF,TGTGCCAGCAGCTTAAGGATCAGGGTAGGTGAAGCTTTCTTT
TRBV10-3,-,TRBJ2-3,-,CAISEPGRENTQYF,TGTGCCATCAGTGAACCCGGACGGGAGAATACGCAGTATTTT
TRBV7-3,TRBD1,TRBJ1-3,-,CASSRSSGGSGNTIYF,TGTGCCAGCAGCCGGAGCTCAGGGGGCTCTGGAAACACCATATATTTT
TRBV19,-,TRBJ1-5,-,CASRWENQPQHF,TGTGCCAGTAGATGGGAAAACCAGCCCCAGCATTTT